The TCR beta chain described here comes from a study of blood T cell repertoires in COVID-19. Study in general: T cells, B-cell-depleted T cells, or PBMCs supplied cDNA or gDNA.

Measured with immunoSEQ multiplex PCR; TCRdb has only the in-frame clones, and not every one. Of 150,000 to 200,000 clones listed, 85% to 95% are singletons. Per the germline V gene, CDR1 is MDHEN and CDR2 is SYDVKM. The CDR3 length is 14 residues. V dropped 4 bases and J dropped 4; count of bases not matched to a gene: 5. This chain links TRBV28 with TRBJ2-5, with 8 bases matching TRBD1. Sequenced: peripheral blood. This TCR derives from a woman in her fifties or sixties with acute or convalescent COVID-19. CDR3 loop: CASSSRQGRETQYF. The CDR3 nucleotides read TGTGCCAGCAGTTCCCGACAGGGGAGAGAGACCCAGTACTTC. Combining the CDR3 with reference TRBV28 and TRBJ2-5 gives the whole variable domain DVKVTQSSRYLVKRTGEKVFLECVQDMDHENMFWYRQDPGLGLRLIYFSYDVKMKEKGDIPEGYSVSREKKERFSLILESASTNQTSMYLCASSSRQGRETQYFGPGTRLLVL.